This T cell receptor (beta chain) is from a study of blood T cell repertoires in COVID-19. For the study at large: Acute and convalescent COVID-19 samples came from the United States, Italy and Spain. From T cells, B-cell-depleted T cells, or PBMCs came the material, which was cDNA or gDNA.

Patients from Seattle were sampled longitudinally, starting during active infection. Per the original data handling: Estimation of nucleated cell counts was performed using reference gene primer amplification. This table comes from immunoSEQ multiplex PCR, and its TCRdb copy is limited to in-frame clones, with some not included. From that table come the V and J calls and clone size; the DNA was used to work out D and trimming. The sample has fewer than 200,000 clones, approximately 80% seen once. The ends lost 2 bases at V and 2 bases at J; junction bases unmatched: 8. The germline gives CDR1 SEHNR, CDR2 FQNEAQ (reference sequence). The CDR3 has 17 residues.

The receptor's source is a woman of 80 years or more with COVID-19, enrolled during active disease. Material: peripheral blood. The chain links TRBV7-9 to TRBJ2-3; 9 bases line up with TRBD1. The CDR3 protein is CASSLPETGGDTDTQYF. The CDR3 coding sequence is TGTGCCAGCAGCTTACCCGAGACAGGGGGGGACACAGATACGCAGTATTTT.